This is a list of T cell receptor beta chains from one sample in a study of CD8 T cells in Susac syndrome. TCRdb itself ran the immunoSEQ multiplex PCR reads through MiXCR, one entry per CDR3 protein. Of over 100,000 distinct CDR3 sequences listed, roughly 95% were seen once; the top ten hold approximately 0.093%. Material for sequencing was CD4+ T cells from PBMCs. These receptors were collected from a human donor in good health. Both conserved end residues are part of each CDR3. Fields, in order: V gene, D gene, clone size, J gene, CDR3 protein, CDR3 DNA. The D gene is left open where the match is weak. Size is stated for part of the rows, as once, few or many counts, or as a class when the clone is expanded.

V gene: TRBV6-2/TRBV6-3; D gene: TRBD2; clone size: once; J gene: TRBJ2-5; CDR3 protein: CASRQEGLAGYGETQYF; CDR3 DNA: TGTGCCAGCAGGCAGGAGGGACTAGCGGGCTACGGAGAGACCCAGTACTTC
V gene: TRBV23-1; D gene: -; clone size: -; J gene: TRBJ2-7; CDR3 protein: CARLGQLPPEQYF; CDR3 DNA: TGCGCCAGACTAGGACAGCTCCCGCCCGAGCAGTACTTC
V gene: TRBV30; D gene: -; clone size: -; J gene: TRBJ2-7; CDR3 protein: CAWSPTAPYEQYF; CDR3 DNA: TGTGCCTGGAGTCCTACAGCGCCCTACGAGCAGTACTTC
V gene: TRBV7-6; D gene: TRBD1; clone size: -; J gene: TRBJ2-2; CDR3 protein: CASRHGRGQAGELFF; CDR3 DNA: TGTGCCAGCAGGCACGGCAGGGGGCAGGCCGGGGAGCTGTTTTTT
V gene: TRBV28; D gene: -; clone size: -; J gene: TRBJ2-2; CDR3 protein: CASRARRGSTGELFF; CDR3 DNA: TGTGCCAGCAGGGCGCGTCGGGGGTCCACCGGGGAGCTGTTTTTT
V gene: TRBV30; D gene: -; clone size: -; J gene: TRBJ2-3; CDR3 protein: CAWSVGTAQSTDTQYF; CDR3 DNA: TGTGCCTGGAGTGTAGGGACCGCACAGAGCACAGATACGCAGTATTTT
V gene: TRBV27; D gene: TRBD2; clone size: -; J gene: TRBJ2-7; CDR3 protein: CASSPWRGWVEQYF; CDR3 DNA: TGTGCCAGCAGTCCCTGGCGGGGGTGGGTCGAGCAGTACTTC
V gene: TRBV4-3; D gene: -; clone size: -; J gene: TRBJ2-5; CDR3 protein: CASSRRREETQYF; CDR3 DNA: TGCGCCAGCAGCCGCCGACGGGAAGAGACCCAGTACTTC
V gene: TRBV7-9; D gene: -; clone size: -; J gene: TRBJ1-5; CDR3 protein: CASSHFGTPGQPQHF; CDR3 DNA: TGTGCCAGCAGCCATTTCGGGACCCCGGGCCAGCCCCAGCATTTT
V gene: TRBV25-1; D gene: -; clone size: -; J gene: TRBJ1-3; CDR3 protein: CASRPVGNTIYF; CDR3 DNA: TGTGCCAGCAGGCCGGTTGGAAACACCATATATTTT
V gene: TRBV4-1; D gene: -; clone size: once; J gene: TRBJ2-5; CDR3 protein: CASSQDQSASYQETQYF; CDR3 DNA: TGCGCCAGCAGCCAAGATCAAAGCGCCTCGTACCAAGAGACCCAGTACTTC
V gene: TRBV28; D gene: -; clone size: -; J gene: TRBJ2-4; CDR3 protein: CASSLTIGRAKNIQYF; CDR3 DNA: TGTGCCAGCAGCCTGACTATCGGGAGAGCCAAAAACATTCAGTACTTC
V gene: TRBV19; D gene: TRBD1; clone size: -; J gene: TRBJ1-5; CDR3 protein: CASSTGTGGNQPQHF; CDR3 DNA: TGTGCCAGTAGTACCGGGACAGGGGGCAATCAGCCCCAGCATTTT
V gene: TRBV25-1; D gene: TRBD1; clone size: -; J gene: TRBJ1-1; CDR3 protein: CASSDRTGETEAFF; CDR3 DNA: TGTGCCAGCAGTGACAGGACAGGGGAAACTGAAGCTTTCTTT
V gene: TRBV27; D gene: -; clone size: -; J gene: TRBJ2-4; CDR3 protein: CASRSVGKNIQYF; CDR3 DNA: TGTGCCAGCAGGTCCGTAGGCAAAAACATTCAGTACTTC
V gene: TRBV2; D gene: -; clone size: -; J gene: TRBJ2-6; CDR3 protein: CASSDQSPGANVLTF; CDR3 DNA: TGTGCCAGCAGTGACCAGAGCCCTGGGGCCAACGTCCTGACTTTC
V gene: TRBV9; D gene: TRBD1; clone size: once; J gene: TRBJ1-2; CDR3 protein: CASTTGTASYGYTF; CDR3 DNA: TGTGCCAGCACCACCGGGACAGCCTCATATGGCTACACCTTC
V gene: TRBV3-1; D gene: -; clone size: -; J gene: TRBJ2-1; CDR3 protein: CASSQGGKGNEQFF; CDR3 DNA: TGTGCCAGCAGCCAAGGGGGTAAGGGGAATGAGCAGTTCTTC
V gene: TRBV9; D gene: -; clone size: -; J gene: TRBJ2-3; CDR3 protein: CASSGMGGTDTQYF; CDR3 DNA: TGTGCCAGCAGCGGAATGGGAGGCACAGATACGCAGTATTTT
V gene: TRBV6-5; D gene: -; clone size: -; J gene: TRBJ1-4; CDR3 protein: CASKQGLGNEKLFF; CDR3 DNA: TGTGCCAGCAAACAGGGATTGGGTAATGAAAAACTGTTTTTT
V gene: TRBV20-1; D gene: TRBD2; clone size: -; J gene: TRBJ2-7; CDR3 protein: CSARDGTSAYYEQYF; CDR3 DNA: TGCAGTGCTAGAGATGGGACTAGCGCATACTACGAGCAGTACTTC
V gene: TRBV7-2; D gene: -; clone size: -; J gene: TRBJ2-2; CDR3 protein: CASSLATGSTGELFF; CDR3 DNA: TGTGCCAGCAGCTTAGCTACGGGGTCGACCGGGGAGCTGTTTTTT
V gene: TRBV24-1; D gene: -; clone size: -; J gene: TRBJ2-3; CDR3 protein: CATSDRTSDTQYF; CDR3 DNA: TGTGCCACCAGTGACCGGACATCAGATACGCAGTATTTT
V gene: TRBV19; D gene: -; clone size: -; J gene: TRBJ2-5; CDR3 protein: CADSRGPQETQYF; CDR3 DNA: TGTGCCGATTCAAGGGGACCTCAAGAGACCCAGTACTTC
V gene: TRBV5-1; D gene: TRBD2; clone size: -; J gene: TRBJ2-3; CDR3 protein: CASQAGGGPDTQYF; CDR3 DNA: TGCGCCAGCCAGGCGGGGGGGGGTCCAGATACGCAGTATTTT
V gene: TRBV5-6; D gene: -; clone size: -; J gene: TRBJ2-7; CDR3 protein: CASSLARRISYEQYF; CDR3 DNA: TGTGCCAGCAGCTTGGCCAGGCGGATCTCCTACGAGCAGTACTTC
V gene: TRBV3-1; D gene: TRBD2; clone size: -; J gene: TRBJ2-3; CDR3 protein: CASGLAVTDTQYF; CDR3 DNA: TGTGCCAGCGGACTAGCTGTTACAGATACGCAGTATTTT
V gene: TRBV15; D gene: -; clone size: -; J gene: TRBJ2-5; CDR3 protein: CATSRARQQETQYF; CDR3 DNA: TGTGCCACCAGCAGAGCCCGACAGCAAGAGACCCAGTACTTC
V gene: TRBV9; D gene: TRBD1; clone size: -; J gene: TRBJ1-6; CDR3 protein: CASSNTGEGSPLHF; CDR3 DNA: TGTGCCAGCAGCAATACAGGGGAGGGGTCACCCCTCCACTTT
V gene: TRBV30; D gene: TRBD1; clone size: -; J gene: TRBJ2-3; CDR3 protein: CAWSLQGTDTQYF; CDR3 DNA: TGTGCCTGGAGTTTACAGGGGACAGATACGCAGTATTTT
V gene: TRBV20-1; D gene: -; clone size: -; J gene: TRBJ1-2; CDR3 protein: CSASSQRRDGYTF; CDR3 DNA: TGCAGTGCTAGTTCCCAACGACGTGATGGCTACACCTTC
V gene: TRBV27; D gene: -; clone size: -; J gene: TRBJ2-3; CDR3 protein: CASNGGQGRADTQYF; CDR3 DNA: TGTGCCAGCAATGGGGGGCAGGGTAGGGCAGATACGCAGTATTTT
V gene: TRBV28; D gene: TRBD1; clone size: -; J gene: TRBJ1-5; CDR3 protein: CASNLRTGGRSNQPQHF; CDR3 DNA: TGTGCCAGCAATCTGCGGACAGGGGGGAGAAGCAATCAGCCCCAGCATTTT
V gene: TRBV5-1; D gene: -; clone size: -; J gene: TRBJ2-3; CDR3 protein: CASRPDGTSTDTQYF; CDR3 DNA: TGCGCCAGCAGACCCGACGGCACTAGCACAGATACGCAGTATTTT
V gene: TRBV29-1; D gene: -; clone size: -; J gene: TRBJ2-7; CDR3 protein: CSVESGKPYYEQYF; CDR3 DNA: TGCAGCGTTGAATCCGGGAAACCTTACTACGAGCAGTACTTC
V gene: TRBV3-1; D gene: -; clone size: -; J gene: TRBJ1-6; CDR3 protein: CASSHIGSPLHF; CDR3 DNA: TGTGCCAGCAGCCATATAGGTTCACCCCTCCACTTT
V gene: TRBV30; D gene: -; clone size: -; J gene: TRBJ2-7; CDR3 protein: CAWRGDSYEQYF; CDR3 DNA: TGTGCCTGGAGGGGTGACAGTTACGAGCAGTACTTC
V gene: TRBV29-1; D gene: TRBD2; clone size: -; J gene: TRBJ2-7; CDR3 protein: CSVETFSGGLRSYEQYF; CDR3 DNA: TGCAGCGTTGAAACCTTCAGCGGGGGGCTTCGCTCCTACGAGCAGTACTTC
V gene: TRBV4-1; D gene: -; clone size: -; J gene: TRBJ2-3; CDR3 protein: CASSHGDTQYF; CDR3 DNA: TGCGCCAGCAGCCATGGAGATACGCAGTATTTT
V gene: TRBV7-3; D gene: -; clone size: -; J gene: TRBJ1-6; CDR3 protein: CASSSGGNSPLHF; CDR3 DNA: TGTGCCAGCAGCTCGGGAGGGAATTCACCCCTCCACTTT
V gene: TRBV7-3; D gene: -; clone size: -; J gene: TRBJ2-1; CDR3 protein: CASSPEFSSYNEQFF; CDR3 DNA: TGTGCCAGCAGCCCGGAGTTTTCCTCCTACAATGAGCAGTTCTTC
V gene: TRBV7-2; D gene: -; clone size: -; J gene: TRBJ2-7; CDR3 protein: CASSLSGERYEQYF; CDR3 DNA: TGTGCCAGCAGCTTATCCGGGGAGCGCTACGAGCAGTACTTC